These 19 T cell receptor beta chains came from one sample sequenced in a study of technical replicates of blood from a handful of donors (dated by TCRdb to 2016 to 2017). Library creation used the immunoSEQ multiplex PCR assay. The clones in this table, taken by TCRdb from immuneACCESS, are in-frame only. Not every clone is retained; where verified, under half of the shortfall comes from an unresolved V gene, and the cause of the rest is unknown. The sample has tens of thousands of clones on record, 95% to 98% of them singletons. Of the sample, almost 0.3% is held by the ten largest clones. Sequencing input: T cells isolated from PBMCs. The origin of the receptors is a human donor in good health.

This clone was detected only a few times. The chain combines TRBV9 with TRBJ2-6; D unresolved. This CDR3 has 15 residues. CDR1 SGDLS and CDR2 YYNGEE come from the germline V gene. Trimming cost V 4 bases and J 2 bases, with 10 bases left between them. This CDR3 reads CASSSKLTGANVLTF. The CDR3 DNA reads as TGTGCCAGCAGCTCCAAACTGACTGGGGCCAACGTCCTGACTTTC.

The chain carries TRBV9 and TRBJ2-1; the match to TRBD2 covers 7 bases. The germline gives CDR1 SGDLS, CDR2 YYNGEE. J was trimmed by 3 bases and V by 0 bases; bases with no gene match: 6. The CDR3 spans 16 residues. For the CDR3, the DNA is TGTGCCAGCAGCGTAGGGGTAGCGGGCGTCTACAATGAGCAGTTCTTC. This encodes CASSVGVAGVYNEQFF.

This chain links TRBV11-2 with TRBJ2-7; D gene ambiguous. The CDR3 is 13 residues long. Per the germline V gene, CDR1 is SGHAT and CDR2 is FQNNGV. V lost 2 bases, J lost 0 bases, and 5 bases lay in between. CDR3 in amino acids: CASSLYSSYEQYF. In DNA, the CDR3 is TGTGCCAGCAGCTTATACAGCTCCTACGAGCAGTACTTC.

The genes are TRBV30 and TRBJ2-7, with 8 bases aligning to TRBD1. Germline CDR1 reads GTSNPN; CDR2 reads SVGIG (reference sequence). V shed 4 bases and J 7 bases; nucleotides not matched to a gene: 6. The CDR3 covers 12 residues. CDR3 sequence (DNA): TGTGCCTGGACACAGGGGGAGCTAGAGCAGTACTTC. It is translated as CAWTQGELEQYF.

The gene calls are TRBV14 and TRBJ2-3; D uncertain. Germline assignment: CDR1 SGHDN and CDR2 FVKESK. CDR3 length: 12 amino acids. The V end was cut by 4 bases, the J end by 6 bases, with 8 bases between. Here the CDR3 reads CASSPTRDTQYF. CDR3 nucleotide sequence: TGTGCCAGCAGCCCCACTCGGGATACGCAGTATTTT.

The chain recombines TRBV4-1 with TRBJ1-1, with a possible D match to TRBD1 (6 bases). The germline gives CDR1 MGHRA, CDR2 YSYEKL. V gave up 1 base and J gave up 4 bases, with 10 bases separating them. The CDR3 sequence is 14 residues long. The CDR3 protein is CASSQGGLFTEAFF. The CDR3 nucleotides read TGCGCCAGCAGCCAAGGGGGGCTCTTCACTGAAGCTTTCTTT.

J is TRBJ1-2 and V is TRBV30; no firm D call. The CDR3 runs 13 residues. Trimming left V 0 bases short and J 3 bases short, with 8 bases between. The germline CDR1 and CDR2 sequences are GTSNPN and SVGIG (reference sequence). The CDR3 protein is CAWSVRGYYGYTF. CDR3 DNA sequence: TGTGCCTGGAGTGTACGAGGGTACTATGGCTACACCTTC.

The chain uses TRBV7-8 and TRBJ1-2; no definite D call. Trimming took off 4 bases at V and 12 bases at J, with 24 bases between the two ends. Looked up from germline, CDR1 is SGHVS and CDR2 is FQNEAQ. This CDR3 spans 15 amino acids. CDR3 bases: TGTGCCAGCAGCTCGCTGGCAGGCTCCCCCCTGGATAACACCTTC. It translates to CASSSLAGSPLDNTF.

The CDR3 coding sequence is TGTGCCAGCAGCCAAGATAGCCACATCAGGGGCAACTATGGCTACACCTTC. Protein sequence: CASSQDSHIRGNYGYTF. This chain connects TRBV14 to TRBJ1-2; perhaps TRBD1 as D (6 bases). The germline CDR1 and CDR2 sequences are SGHDN and FVKESK. There are 17 residues in the CDR3. Between the trimmed V and J ends, which lost 0 bases and 2 bases, there was a span of 16 bases.

This clone was found many times. The chain has TRBV6-4 and TRBJ2-1; TRBD2 matches at 9 bases. This CDR3 comprises 15 residues. The ends lost 2 bases at V and 3 bases at J; junction bases unmatched: 2. Germline CDR1 is MRHNA and CDR2 is SNTAGT. As DNA, the CDR3 is TGTGCCAGCAGTGACAATAGCGGGAGCTACAATGAGCAGTTCTTC. The encoded protein is CASSDNSGSYNEQFF.

V gene TRBV27 combines with J gene TRBJ2-3; 11 bases align to TRBD2. CDR1 and CDR2 (germline): MNHEY, SMNVEV (reference sequence). The junction had 8 bases not matched to a gene; V was cut back by 6 bases and J by 6 bases. The CDR3 totals 15 residues. The CDR3 region has the DNA TGTGCCAGCAGCCCGGGGCTAGCGGGAGGCGATACGCAGTATTTT. Amino acids: CASSPGLAGGDTQYF.

The chain joins TRBV5-1 to TRBJ2-7; D is undetermined. The length of the CDR3 is 14 residues. Trimming pared 0 bases from V and 4 bases from J, leaving 11 bases between. Germline values: CDR1 SGHRS, CDR2 YFSETQ. The CDR3 DNA is TGCGCCAGCAGCTTGGGCGTGGTCCTTTACGAGCAGTACTTC. Translation gives CASSLGVVLYEQYF.

This clone has just one count. V is TRBV15 and J is TRBJ1-5; perhaps TRBD1 as D (6 bases). CDR3 size: 13 residues. The germline gives CDR1 LNHNV, CDR2 YYDKDF (reference sequence). Trimming took off 2 bases at V and 6 bases at J, with 8 bases between the two ends. CDR3: CATSRPGVQPQHF. Written as DNA, the CDR3 is TGTGCCACCAGCAGACCAGGGGTTCAGCCCCAGCATTTT. The entire variable domain, with the rest obtained from reference TRBV15 and TRBJ1-5, is as follows: DAMVIQNPRYQVTQFGKPVTLSCSQTLNHNVMYWYQQKSSQAPKLLFHYYDKDFNNEADTPDNFQSRRPNTSFCFLDIRSPGLGDTAMYLCATSRPGVQPQHFGDGTRLSIL.

CDR3 DNA: TGCAGCGTTGTTGCGGGAGCCCTCCCTTCCTACGAGCAGTACTTC. This gives the protein CSVVAGALPSYEQYF. The chain employs TRBV29-1 and TRBJ2-7; the match to TRBD2 covers 7 bases. Trimming took 4 bases from V and 1 from J; bases not matched to a gene: 10. The germline V gene has CDR1 SQVTM and CDR2 ANQGSEA. The CDR3 runs 15 residues.

The chain carries TRBV6-5 and TRBJ1-1, with 7 nucleotides matching TRBD1. J lost 2 bases, V lost 6 bases, and 6 bases had no gene match. Per the germline V gene, CDR1 is MNHEY and CDR2 is SVGAGI. CDR3 length: 14 residues. CDR3 amino acids: CASRTRQGNTEAFF. CDR3 nucleotides: TGTGCCAGCAGGACCCGACAGGGAAACACTGAAGCTTTCTTT.

This chain uses TRBV10-3 with TRBJ2-1; 10 bases agree with TRBD2. Germline V gives CDR1 ENHRY, CDR2 SYGVKD. This CDR3 contains 14 residues. Trimming removed 4 bases from V and 7 bases from J; junction bases left unmatched: 4. The CDR3 loop is CAISAAGGVNEQFF. The CDR3 DNA sequence: TGTGCCATCAGTGCAGCGGGAGGGGTGAATGAGCAGTTCTTC.

The V gene is TRBV2, the J gene TRBJ2-7; D is undetermined. Germline V CDR1 and CDR2: SNHLY, FYNNEI. The CDR3 consists of 13 residues. V was trimmed by 1 base and J by 3 bases, leaving 7 bases between them. The CDR3 loop is CASSEGEYYEQYF. The DNA for the CDR3 is TGTGCCAGCAGTGAAGGCGAATACTACGAGCAGTACTTC.

In DNA, the CDR3 is TGCGCCAGCAGCGCAAGAAGACAGAACACCGGGGAGCTGTTTTTT. Translation gives CASSARRQNTGELFF. V usage is TRBV5-1 and J usage is TRBJ2-2; D unresolved. Germline CDR1 and CDR2: SGHRS and YFSETQ. The CDR3 runs to 15 residues. V was trimmed by 4 bases and J by 1 base, leaving 11 bases between them.

J is TRBJ2-5 and V is TRBV11-2; a possible D gene is TRBD2 (5 bases). V lost 0 bases to trimming and J lost 6 bases, with 14 bases between them. Germline assignment: CDR1 SGHAT and CDR2 FQNNGV. This CDR3 has 15 residues. The CDR3 bases are TGTGCCAGCAGCTTAGATCACGGGGATTCGAAGACCCAGTACTTC. Residues: CASSLDHGDSKTQYF.